The entry below gives a single T cell receptor (beta chain) sequence along with its context. Its antigen specificity is not known. Per-base quality was not reported, and no clone a single base away is much larger than it. The data stem from a study of cytomegalovirus exposure and HLA in healthy donors (dated by TCRdb to the late 2010s). Regarding the research as a whole: An earlier analysis of approximately 550 of the donors reported 250 to 300 Gb of sequence data and around 110 million unique TCR beta sequences from 150 million to 200 million T cells. Typing coverage differed by locus: A, B, C, DRB1 and DQB1 were typed in about 629-640 donors, DQA1 in 500 to 550, DPA1 in around 600, and DPB1 in approximately 450. Among the roughly 400 genotyped donors, 81% belonged to the genetic ancestry cluster associated with self-reported Caucasian donors. Using immunosequencing, the study profiled T cell repertoires from about 620 subjects and related those repertoires to cytomegalovirus serostatus. Across 300 to 400 genotyped donors of the cohort, an average of about 240,000 unique TCR beta nucleotide sequences per donor were sequenced, and around 20% of those sequences were non-productive. All discovery cohort repertoires had been generated using a single sequencing platform. A later analysis re-analyzed previously published TCR beta repertoires from several hundred donors and added high-resolution HLA genotyping to study TCR occurrence patterns. Along with the roughly 610-subject first cohort, a separate validation cohort of more than 90 different subjects was used. A later genetic analysis took genome-wide SNP genotypes for about three fifths of the roughly 670 donors and used that subset as a discovery cohort. In an earlier analysis of more than 550 of the donors, high-throughput TCR beta sequencing was used to judge whether each TCR beta V gene segment behaved as functional or pseudogenic. Because of strong linkage in the cohort, a few DR-DQ haplotypes were treated as single units for association and clustering. Both class I and class II loci were covered by HLA typing, at four-digit resolution. The study aimed to test whether cataloging public T cell receptors could reveal signatures of past pathogen exposure. To predict cytomegalovirus infection status, the study combined high-throughput TCR immunosequencing, statistical association of individual TCRs with disease status, and machine learning. The later analysis used no new phenotypic data to find candidate immune exposures, relying instead on TCR beta sequences and their occurrence across donors. Donor age, sex, ethnicity and CMV serostatus were compiled together with the repertoire data. Roughly 290 gigabases of sequencing data and around 80 million unique TCR sequences made up an early release that covered several hundred HLA-typed donors. General conclusions and limits of the study: The classifier was reported to diagnose cytomegalovirus status with high specificity and sensitivity in both the original and validation cohorts. In vitro tests confirmed that a few of the cytomegalovirus-associated TCR beta chains recognize cytomegalovirus antigens. Assigning TCR associations to individual alleles was difficult when HLA alleles, especially DR and DQ, strongly co-occurred. According to a later analysis, most CMV-associated TCR beta chains appeared to be HLA-restricted, and the HLA associations seemed to be driven largely by CMV exposure. A later analysis found that TCR association rates varied across HLA loci, with DRB1 alleles showing the most associated TCRs and HLA-C alleles the fewest. Roughly uniform sequencing depth across donors was assumed in presence/absence analyses, although this assumption may not hold. A further reported finding was that TCR beta sequences accurately predicted the HLA-A and HLA-B alleles for most subjects in the first cohort. The sequencing pipeline was judged likely to have produced a cluster of highly shared sequence variants as a technical artifact. Linkage disequilibrium might explain the correlated functional status among segregating V segments, but an unknown experimental factor could not be ruled out. In an earlier analysis of approximately 600 of the donors, most TCR beta V segments were observed in productive rearrangements about 90% or about 30% of the time, broadly matching IMGT annotations. A later analysis found that HLA-associated TCR beta chains were more clonally expanded and had lower generation probabilities than equally common non-associated chains. The authors suggested that the approach could potentially be extended to other disease states and immunological phenotypes. A later analysis reported that several top co-occurrence clusters appeared linked to parvovirus B19, influenza, CMV and Epstein-Barr virus. For the cohort, immune exposure information was limited to CMV serostatus. The study gave a list of 150 to 200 TCR beta chains associated with cytomegalovirus. Because the 87-base-pair reads could not distinguish some IMGT-functional V segments, including TRBV6-2 and TRBV6-3, those segments were excluded. The cohort was sequenced for TCR beta chains only, and without alpha or paired-chain data the features that could be detected were limited. In a later genetic analysis, a missense DCLRE1C variant was associated with V-gene and J-gene trimming of TCR beta chains, and the association was replicated in an independent cohort. In a later genetic analysis, fewer N-insertions in productive TCRs were reported among donors in an Asian-associated ancestry cluster than the roughly 700-donor mean. At a false discovery rate of 0.05, a later analysis linked around 17,000 TCR beta sequences to specific HLA alleles. Roughly 15 rarely observed V segments, including chromosome 9 orphons, were excluded from the earlier analysis of approximately 600 of the donors because counts were too low. Because HLA typing was missing for some donors at each locus, association tests included only the typed subset. Most TCR sequences were observed very rarely across donors, whereas some public TCRs were present in many individuals.

The cohort was made up of 650 to 700 healthy bone marrow donors. All cohort members were sampled while nominally healthy, although unrecorded immune exposures were likely present. The donor was CMV seronegative and belonged to the group of 350 or so seronegative cohort members. Every donor gave a peripheral blood sample, and the peripheral blood mononuclear cells from that sample were used for TCR beta sequencing. Genomic DNA extraction from the blood cell samples was performed with the Qiagen DNeasy Blood Extraction Kit. Receptor amplification or capture employed the immunoSEQ multiplex PCR assay. For the multiplex PCR, a mixture combining 60 forward primers for TCR Vbeta segments and 13 reverse primers for TCR Jbeta segments was used. A multiplex PCR assay on genomic DNA amplified the CDR3 region of rearranged TCR beta genes. On the Illumina HiSeq System, the amplified TCR beta libraries were sequenced as 87-base-pair reads. The paper's processing steps were these. A later analysis counted some 80 million unique TCR beta chains across the 670 or so repertoires, and approximately 11 million of these chains were shared by at least two donors. To remove PCR and sequencing errors, raw reads were error-corrected and collapsed into unique sequences using a nearest-neighbor algorithm that merged closely related sequences. CDR3 sequences were aligned to IMGT reference sequences to assign V, D and J gene segments. Each retained sequence needed at least a six-nucleotide match to both a V gene segment and a J gene segment. A rearrangement counted as productive if the CDR3 had no stop codons and remained in frame with V and J, and every other rearrangement counted as non-productive. CDR3 was defined according to IMGT convention as the region running from the second conserved V-encoded cysteine to the conserved J-encoded phenylalanine. The earlier analysis of about 530 of the donors excluded any sequence lacking an unambiguous match to a single V gene segment. In an earlier analysis of about 590 of the donors, a V segment was called functional when productive rearrangements were above 56.7%, and segregating when the standard deviation between donors exceeded 5%. A statistical classification framework was developed to diagnose cytomegalovirus status using the catalog of TCR beta chain sequences. In a later analysis, TCR nucleotide sequences were compared against IMGT/GENE-DB human TR gene sequences so that V and J genes could be assigned. A later analysis assigned CDR3 sequences and most-parsimonious VDJ recombination scenarios with the TCRdist pipeline. A later analysis defined each TCR beta chain by its CDR3 amino acid sequence plus V-gene family, and excluded reads lacking a unique V-gene family. As a way to deal with suspected cross-contamination and a sequencing artifact, a later analysis dropped 450 to 600 nucleotide sequences that were highly shared and had low generation probability. A later analysis calculated a clonal expansion index for each public chain from normalized within-repertoire ranks of inferred template counts. In a later analysis, generation probabilities were computed using a VDJ recombination model fitted to out-of-frame rearrangements, and the results were checked against IGoR. Hypergeometric tests were used in a later analysis to score TCR-TCR, TCR-HLA and TCR-CMV co-occurrence, with a repertoire-size bias correction applied to the TCR pairs. To estimate false discovery rates, a later analysis permuted the HLA or CMV assignments 20 times. In a later analysis, co-occurring TCRs were grouped using DBSCAN, and TCRdist sequence similarity was added for clustering within HLA-allele-positive subsets. Repertoires with fewer than 30,000 or more than 120,000 public chains, plus five repertoires with anomalous nucleotide sharing, were excluded from co-occurrence clustering. Here the immuneACCESS table is served through TCRdb, limited to in-frame sequences with V and J called. Missing clones are a known gap in these copies; in checked studies unresolved V genes cover under half, and the rest lacks a known reason. From that table come the V and J calls and clone size; the DNA was used to work out D and trimming. The sample includes approximately 200,000 clones, with less than 80% observed a single time. Under 0.25% of the sample goes to the ten largest clones.

Looking up the germline V gene (reference sequence) yields CDR1 PRHDT and CDR2 FYEKMQ. At the junction V is shortened by 1 base and J by 7 bases, with 7 bases in between. From cysteine to phenylalanine, the CDR3 is 13 amino acids long. Just the 39-base CDR3 DNA is kept, in frame starting at base 1. The rearrangement combines TRBV13 with TRBJ1-4, with no confident D gene call. This receptor was identified in a girl aged 2-10 years in good health and CMV-seronegative. Sample: PBMCs. The CDR3 corresponds to CASSLEAGEKLFF. The bases are TGTGCCAGCAGCTTAGAAGCTGGTGAAAAACTGTTTTTT.